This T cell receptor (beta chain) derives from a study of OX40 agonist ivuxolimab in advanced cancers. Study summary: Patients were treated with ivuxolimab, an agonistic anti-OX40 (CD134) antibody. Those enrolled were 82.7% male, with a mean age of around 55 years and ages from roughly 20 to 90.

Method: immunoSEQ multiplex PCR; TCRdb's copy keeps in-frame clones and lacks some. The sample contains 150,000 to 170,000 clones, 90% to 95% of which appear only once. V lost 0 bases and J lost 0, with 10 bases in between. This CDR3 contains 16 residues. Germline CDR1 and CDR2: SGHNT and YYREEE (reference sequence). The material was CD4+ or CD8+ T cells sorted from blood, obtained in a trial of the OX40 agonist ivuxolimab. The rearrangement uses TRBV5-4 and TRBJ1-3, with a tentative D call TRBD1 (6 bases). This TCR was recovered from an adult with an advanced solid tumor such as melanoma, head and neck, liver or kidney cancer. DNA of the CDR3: TGTGCCAGCAGCTTGGTTACAGGGAGCTCTGGAAACACCATATATTTT. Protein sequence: CASSLVTGSSGNTIYF.